The 17 T cell receptor beta chains listed next were all sequenced from one sample in a study of spatial heterogeneity in lung cancer. MiXCR, run by TCRdb on the 5' RACE reads, gives a single entry per CDR3 protein. The table has around 89,000 distinct CDR3 sequences, about 12% seen once; the top ten hold over 40%. Time point given: sample taken at primary tumor resection. Unsorted whole RNA from tumor, nontumor lung or frozen PBMC underwent sequencing. The sequencing here drew on PBMCs, taken at surgery. The receptor source for this set is a male donor with early-stage non-small cell lung cancer.

The genes are TRBV30 and TRBJ2-7; tentatively, D is TRBD1 (6 bases). Germline V gene lookup returns CDR1 GTSNPN and CDR2 SVGIG (reference sequence). Trimming removed 2 bases at V and 3 bases at J, with 14 bases between. The CDR3 length is 14 residues. CDR3 amino acids: CAWSSTGTHYEQYF. The CDR3 nucleotides are TGTGCCTGGAGTTCCACAGGGACCCACTACGAGCAGTACTTC.

This clonotype was observed at least ten times. CDR3 protein: CASTLGQVGGGFF. CDR3 nucleotides: TGTGCCAGCACCCTGGGACAGGTCGGGGGAGGTTTCTTT. V and J are TRBV27 and TRBJ1-1; TRBD1 aligns across 8 bases. The CDR3 extends over 13 amino acids. The germline V gene has CDR1 MNHEY and CDR2 SMNVEV (reference sequence). V trimming: 7 bases; J trimming: 13 bases; junction bases outside the gene matches: 14.

This clonotype was counted at least ten times. The chain joins TRBV21-1 to TRBJ1-6; no check of the table's D call, TRBD1, against the DNA was made. TRBV21-1 is listed as a pseudogene. CDR3 length: 17 amino acids. The CDR3 DNA follows: TGTGCCAGCAGCAAACGAGACAGGGGGCAAGGGAATTCACCCCTCCACTTT. Encoded protein: CASSKRDRGQGNSPLHF.

The table lists this clonotype with many counts. V is TRBV20-1 and J is TRBJ2-3; TRBD1 agrees at 8 bases. CDR3 length equals 14 residues. After removal of 6 bases from V and 7 bases from J, the junction contained 12 bases not matched to a gene. Germline V CDR1 and CDR2: DFQATT, SNEGSKA (reference sequence). CDR3 DNA sequence: TGCAGTGCAAACCTACAGGGGGACGGTAATACGCAGTATTTT. Translated, it gives CSANLQGDGNTQYF.

The table lists this clonotype with a few counts. This chain joins TRBV28 and TRBJ2-5; possible D gene TRBD2, 5 bases. Germline CDR1 is MDHEN and CDR2 is SYDVKM. With 2 bases removed from V and 2 bases from J, the gap between germline ends came to 9 bases. The CDR3 is made up of 14 amino acids. The CDR3 region has the DNA TGTGCCAGCAGTTTAGGCGGGCGACAAGAGACCCAGTACTTC. It yields the protein CASSLGGRQETQYF.

This sequence joins TRBV7-2 and TRBJ1-5; D is unclear. Trimming cost V 1 base and J 7 bases, with 14 bases left between them. The CDR3 covers 15 residues. CDR1 and CDR2 from the germline V gene are SGHTA and FQGNSA. The CDR3: CASSLEPRSVQPQHF. The CDR3, as DNA: TGTGCCAGCAGCTTAGAACCTCGTTCGGTACAGCCCCAGCATTTT.

This clonotype is a singleton in its sample. V gene TRBV2 combines with J gene TRBJ2-1; D may be TRBD1 (5 bases). Germline V gene data show CDR1 as SNHLY and CDR2 as FYNNEI. V lost 3 bases to trimming and J lost 8 bases, with 17 bases between them. The CDR3 is made up of 15 amino acids. The CDR3 reads CASSDEGRMGHEQFF. In DNA form, the CDR3 reads TGTGCCAGCAGTGATGAAGGGCGCATGGGGCATGAGCAGTTCTTC.

The chain couples TRBV28 to TRBJ1-4; D perhaps matches TRBD1 (5 bases). The CDR3 runs 12 residues. Germline V gene lookup returns CDR1 MDHEN and CDR2 SYDVKM. The ends were cut back, 10 bases at V and 10 bases at J, with 16 bases in the middle. The CDR3 spells CATGGAALKLFF. The CDR3, as DNA: TGTGCCACCGGAGGGGCTGCGTTAAAACTGTTTTTT.

This clonotype was detected only a few times. The J gene is TRBJ2-1, the V gene TRBV5-1; TRBD2 matches at 14 bases. Germline values: CDR1 SGHRS, CDR2 YFSETQ. The CDR3 contains 16 residues. The V gene end was trimmed by 4 bases and the J gene end by 6 bases; junction bases not matched to a gene: 6. This chain's CDR3 is CASSGGLAGGPNEQFF. The CDR3 DNA sequence: TGCGCCAGCAGCGGCGGACTAGCGGGGGGCCCCAATGAGCAGTTCTTC.

V and J are TRBV18 and TRBJ2-5; D gene ambiguous. CDR1 is KGHSH, CDR2 LQKENI, per germline. V lost 4 bases, J lost 5 bases, and 14 bases lay in between. The CDR3 is made up of 14 amino acids. CDR3 DNA sequence: TGTGCCAGCTCACAAGCACAAGGGCGCGAGACCCAGTACTTC. As protein: CASSQAQGRETQYF.

The chain couples TRBV29-1 to TRBJ2-3, with 7 bases aligning to TRBD2. With 3 bases clipped from V and 4 bases from J, the junction kept 4 bases outside the gene matches. The CDR3 contains 13 residues. The germline gives CDR1 SQVTM, CDR2 ANQGSEA. Written as DNA, the CDR3 is TGCAGCGTTGATGCTAGCGGAGCAGATACGCAGTATTTT. It encodes CSVDASGADTQYF.

There are a few counts of this clonotype. V is TRBV7-2 and J is TRBJ2-2; D is uncertain. The germline gives CDR1 SGHTA, CDR2 FQGNSA. The CDR3 has 13 residues. V was trimmed by 1 base and J by 7 bases, leaving 7 bases between them. CDR3 DNA sequence: TGTGCCAGCAGCTTAGGCCGGGTCGGGGAGCTGTTTTTT. Protein product: CASSLGRVGELFF.

This clonotype has a count of ten or more. The chain is built from TRBV5-5 and TRBJ2-2; 10 bases map to TRBD1. Germline-derived CDR1 and CDR2 are SGHKS and YYEKEE (reference sequence). V trimming: 3 bases; J trimming: 4 bases; junction bases outside the gene matches: 9. The CDR3 is 17 amino acids. The CDR3 DNA reads TGTGCCAGCAGCTCAATACCGGGACAGGGGTTCACCGGGGAGCTGTTTTTT. Protein: CASSSIPGQGFTGELFF.

In this sample, this clonotype turned up a few times. This chain links TRBV25-1 with TRBJ2-5, with a possible D match to TRBD2 (5 bases). Trimming cost V 1 base and J 5 bases, with 14 bases left between them. The CDR3 contains 15 residues. Germline V lookup: CDR1 MGHDK, CDR2 SYGVNS. The DNA of the CDR3 is TGTGCCAGCAGTGAATCCCTGGGGTTAGCGGAGACCCAGTACTTC. Its translation: CASSESLGLAETQYF.

The V gene is TRBV3-1, the J gene TRBJ1-1; weak D call: TRBD1 (5 bases). The ends were cut back, 7 bases at V and 5 bases at J, with 20 bases in the middle. The CDR3 is 15 amino acids. Germline V CDR1 and CDR2: LGHDT, YNNKEL (reference sequence). The CDR3 DNA reads TGTGCCAGCACCTTAGGGACGTCCGAGGGGACTGAAGCTTTCTTT. It translates to CASTLGTSEGTEAFF.

This clonotype was seen only a few times. The chain joins TRBV7-6 to TRBJ1-2, with 7 bases identical to TRBD1. The V gene end was trimmed by 5 bases and the J gene end by 6 bases; junction bases not matched to a gene: 6. CDR1 is SGHVS, CDR2 FNYEAQ, per germline. CDR3 length: 13 residues. The CDR3 here is CASSPRQGHGYTF. The CDR3, as DNA: TGTGCCAGCAGCCCCAGACAGGGCCATGGCTACACCTTC.

The chain recombines TRBV6-2 or TRBV6-3 with TRBJ2-3; weak D call: TRBD2 (6 bases). The CDR3 sequence is 15 residues long. The V end was cut by 3 bases, the J end by 5 bases, with 15 bases between. CDR1 and CDR2 from the germline V gene are MNHEY and SVGEGT. The CDR3 coding sequence is TGTGCCAGCAGTTATTTAGGAGGGCAAGGAGATACGCAGTATTTT. The encoded protein is CASSYLGGQGDTQYF.